The following is a TCR beta chain sequence with its context. The data originate from a study of blood T cell repertoires in COVID-19. Study information: Sites across the United States, Italy and Spain contributed samples from acute and convalescent COVID-19.

The CDR3 is 14 residues long. The ends were cut back, 6 bases at V and 6 bases at J, with 15 bases in the middle. The V gene's germline CDR1 is MNHEY and CDR2 SMNVEV (reference sequence). Authors' processing steps: Counts of nucleated cells, estimated from reference gene primer amplification, were obtained. Generated by immunoSEQ multiplex PCR, the TCRdb table keeps only in-frame clones and is missing some. The V and J calls and clone size were taken over from that table, and D and trimming were inferred from the DNA. The top ten hold 0.9% to 1.2% of the sample, which has about 350,000 clones, roughly 90% seen once.

Sequenced: PBMCs or T cells enriched from blood (not recorded which). The TCR sequence derives from a woman in her 30s who had recovered from COVID-19. The chain joins TRBV27 to TRBJ1-5; D is perhaps TRBD1 (5 bases). Here the CDR3 reads CASRRQGARQPQHF. The DNA of the CDR3 is TGTGCCAGCAGACGGCAGGGTGCTCGTCAGCCCCAGCATTTT.